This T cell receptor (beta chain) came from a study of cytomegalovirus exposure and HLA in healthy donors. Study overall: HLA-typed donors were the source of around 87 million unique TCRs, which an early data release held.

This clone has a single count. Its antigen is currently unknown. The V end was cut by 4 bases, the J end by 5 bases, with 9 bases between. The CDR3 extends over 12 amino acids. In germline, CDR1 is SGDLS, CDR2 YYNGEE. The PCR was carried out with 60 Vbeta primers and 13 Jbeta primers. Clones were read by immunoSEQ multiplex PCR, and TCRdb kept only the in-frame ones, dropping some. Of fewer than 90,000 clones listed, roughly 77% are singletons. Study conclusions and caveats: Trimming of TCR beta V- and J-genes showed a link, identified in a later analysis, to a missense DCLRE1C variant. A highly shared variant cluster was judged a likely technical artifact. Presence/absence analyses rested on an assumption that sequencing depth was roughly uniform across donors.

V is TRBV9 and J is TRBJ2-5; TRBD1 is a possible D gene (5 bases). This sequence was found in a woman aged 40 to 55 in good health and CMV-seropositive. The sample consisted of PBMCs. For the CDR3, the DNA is TGTGCCAGCAGCAGGGGCCAGGAGACCCAGTACTTC. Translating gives CASSRGQETQYF.